This T cell receptor beta chain was obtained from a study of glioma-infiltrating T cells. Study-level findings and limits: Gliomas, especially low-grade, showed above-expected tissue-blood divergence; non-neoplastic patients showed below. Tissue and blood shared very few CDR3 sequences.

Germline CDR1 reads MDHEN; CDR2 reads SYDVKM. The CDR3 totals 14 residues. Between the trimmed V and J ends, which lost 4 bases and 7 bases, there was a span of 16 bases. The table lists this clonotype with many counts. The target antigen is unknown. This may be a read error, as it is one base from a much larger clone. Amplification of TCR alpha and beta CDR3 regions from RNA used iRepertoire nested multiplex PCR. One-step reverse transcription and amplification started from roughly 100-400 ng of tissue mRNA or PBMC total RNA. TCRdb reanalysed the multiplex PCR reads using MiXCR and keeps one entry per CDR3 protein. In the table there are more than 90,000 distinct CDR3 sequences, around 40% of which are singletons.

Material for sequencing was glioma tissue, nonneoplastic brain tissue, or PBMCs (not recorded which). V usage is TRBV28 and J usage is TRBJ2-5, with D uncertain. This clonotype was obtained from a human donor with low-grade glioma or glioblastoma, undergoing nonglioma brain surgery, or in good health (not recorded which). CDR3 protein: CASSSLGPKGTQYF. CDR3 in DNA: TGTGCCAGCAGTTCACTTGGGCCGAAGGGGACCCAGTACTTC.